The clone carrying this T cell receptor (beta chain) was observed a handful of times. As yet, its antigen is unknown. The sample comes from a study of T-cell reconstitution after alpha-beta-depleted transplantation in children. The library targeted TCRbeta and was prepared with unique molecular identifiers. TCRdb fed the PCR reads into MiXCR, producing one record per CDR3 protein. The data contain 200,000 to 250,000 distinct CDR3 sequences, roughly 7.1% of them singletons. Whole-study findings and limits: Diversity and T-cell counts at one year after transplant derived mostly from new T cells. Some patients' high day-60 TCRbeta diversity was attributed to recipient cells surviving conditioning. About two months after transplant, alpha-beta T cells reportedly came from several hundred expanded graft clones.

This TCR derives from a boy between 2 and 10 years old with acute lymphoblastic leukemia, due to receive a stem cell transplant. The sequencing here drew on PBMCs, taken before TCRalphabeta/CD19-depleted stem cell transplant.

The CDR3, as DNA: TGTGCCAGCAGGGCCACGCTGAACACTGAAGCTTTCTTT. Residues: CASRATLNTEAFF. This chain joins TRBV3-1 and TRBJ1-1; D is unclear. This CDR3 has 13 residues. The germline gives CDR1 LGHDT, CDR2 YNNKEL (reference sequence). Trimming pared 6 bases from V and 0 bases from J, leaving 8 bases between.